A selection of T cell receptor beta chains follows, all from one sample in a study of T-cell memory formation after mild COVID-19. A single record per CDR3 protein comes from TCRdb applying MiXCR to the 5' RACE reads. Of 140,000 or so distinct CDR3 sequences listed, 15% to 20% are singletons. Sequenced sample: PBMCs or a T cell subset sorted from them (not recorded which). These receptors came from an adult woman who had mild COVID-19 (a few samples of this study predate the infection). Cell type and time point are not known. The CDR3 runs from the conserved cysteine through the conserved F or W. A D gene is named only where the DNA matches it firmly. Clone size is not always given. Where it is, it says once, few, many or a class for expanded clones.

many,TRBD1,TRBJ2-7,TRBV10-3,TGTGCCATCAGCCCGGGACAGGGCTACGAGCAGTACTTC,CAISPGQGYEQYF
-,TRBD2,TRBJ2-1,TRBV9,TGTGCCAGCAGCTCACGCGGGGGCTCCTACAATGAGCAGTTCTTC,CASSSRGGSYNEQFF
few,TRBD2,TRBJ2-1,TRBV7-2,TGTGCCAGCAGCGAGTTAGCGGGGTTGTACAATGAGCAGTTCTTC,CASSELAGLYNEQFF
few,-,TRBJ1-1,TRBV4-2,TGTGCCAGCAGCCCGAAAAGGGGCCCCTCAGAGGGAACTTTCTTT,CASSPKRGPSEGTFF
-,-,TRBJ2-2,TRBV7-6,TGTGCCAGCAGCACCCGGACGGTGAACACCGGGGAGCTGTTTTTT,CASSTRTVNTGELFF
few,-,TRBJ2-3,TRBV5-1,TGCGCCAGCAGCTTGGGAGGGACCGGAGATACGCAGTATTTT,CASSLGGTGDTQYF
-,-,TRBJ1-1,TRBV4-1,TGCGCCAGCAGCCAAGAAGAGCGACGGGCCACTGAAGCTTTCTTT,CASSQEERRATEAFF
-,-,TRBJ2-1,TRBV5-8,TGTGCCAGCAGCTTTCTGGGCGATGAGCAGTTCTTC,CASSFLGDEQFF
few,-,TRBJ2-2,TRBV11-2,TGTGCCAGCAGCTTAGTCAGGGGTTACACCGGGGAGCTGTTTTTT,CASSLVRGYTGELFF
-,TRBD2,TRBJ2-5,TRBV12-3/TRBV12-4,TGTGCCAGCAGGGCCCAGCGCCGACCGGGACTAGCGGGAGTGTATGGTGTCGAGACCCAGTACTTC,CASRAQRRPGLAGVYGVETQYF
-,TRBD1,TRBJ1-5,TRBV24-1,TGTGCCACCAGTGATCAGGGGGCACGGAATCAGCCCCAGCATTTT,CATSDQGARNQPQHF
-,-,TRBJ1-5,TRBV7-6,TGTGCCAGCAGCTTAACAGGGTTCAATCAGCCCCAGCATTTT,CASSLTGFNQPQHF
few,-,TRBJ1-4,TRBV24-1,TGTGCCACCAGTGAGGGGCTCGATGAAAAACTGTTTTTT,CATSEGLDEKLFF
-,-,TRBJ1-2,TRBV6-5,TGTGCCAGCTATACCTCGCGGGATGGCTACACCTTC,CASYTSRDGYTF
few,TRBD1,TRBJ1-1,TRBV29-1,TGCAGCTCCGCCGGGACAGGGCCGAACACTGAAGCTTTCTTT,CSSAGTGPNTEAFF
-,TRBD1,TRBJ1-1,TRBV7-9,TGTGCCAGCAGCCCGAGGGACAGCGGATACACTGAAGCTTTCTTT,CASSPRDSGYTEAFF
few,TRBD1,TRBJ2-7,TRBV18,TGTGCCAGCTCACCAACAGGGGGATCCTACGAGCAGTACTTC,CASSPTGGSYEQYF
few,TRBD1,TRBJ1-2,TRBV5-6,TGTGCCAGCAGCCGGGGACAGGGCGATGACTATGGCTACACCTTC,CASSRGQGDDYGYTF
-,TRBD2,TRBJ2-5,TRBV14,TGTGCCAGCAGCCAAGATCTTACTAGCGGGAGGGGAGAGACCCAGTACTTC,CASSQDLTSGRGETQYF
few,-,TRBJ2-7,TRBV20-1,TGCAGTGCTATCTCCGCGGGACCCTACGAGCAGTACTTC,CSAISAGPYEQYF
few,-,TRBJ2-7,TRBV18,TGTGCCAGCTCCGGCGGCCCGGGCCTCTCCTACGAGCAGTACTTC,CASSGGPGLSYEQYF
-,TRBD1,TRBJ1-2,TRBV12-3/TRBV12-4,TGTGCCAGCAGCCCAGGGGGCGATGGCTACACCTTC,CASSPGGDGYTF
few,-,TRBJ1-4,TRBV20-1,TGCAGTGCTGTTGGGGGTGAAAAACTGTTTTTT,CSAVGGEKLFF
-,-,TRBJ2-5,TRBV4-3,TGCGCCAGCAGCCAAGAGTTGCAAGAGACCCAGTACTTC,CASSQELQETQYF
-,-,TRBJ1-1,TRBV12-5,TGTGCTAGTGGTTTGGCTGCGAACACTGAAGCTTTCTTT,CASGLAANTEAFF
-,-,TRBJ1-5,TRBV20-1,TGCAGTGCTAGCCCGGCGACGGATAGCAATCAGCCCCAGCATTTT,CSASPATDSNQPQHF
few,TRBD2,TRBJ2-1,TRBV7-2,TGTGCCAGCAGCGCCCGACTAGCGGGAGTGAGTGTGCAGTTCTTC,CASSARLAGVSVQFF
many,-,TRBJ2-4,TRBV7-8,TGTGCCAGCAGCTTAGGGCAGAAATGGAACATTCAGTACTTC,CASSLGQKWNIQYF
-,-,TRBJ2-3,TRBV4-2,TGTGCCAGCAGCCAAGCCGCTACGCTTCGCACAGATACGCAGTATTTT,CASSQAATLRTDTQYF
few,TRBD1,TRBJ2-3,TRBV19,TGTGCCAGTAGTTCGCAGACAGGGGGGACAGATACGCAGTATTTT,CASSSQTGGTDTQYF
few,-,TRBJ2-2,TRBV7-6,TGTGCCAGCAGCATAACCGTTGCGAACACCGGGGAGCTGTTTTTT,CASSITVANTGELFF
-,TRBD2,TRBJ2-5,TRBV4-3,TGCGCCAGCAGCCAGGGAGCGGGAGCAGAGACCCAGTACTTC,CASSQGAGAETQYF
-,-,TRBJ2-3,TRBV5-1,TGCGCCAGCAGCCCCGCAGGGCCCGATACGCAGTATTTT,CASSPAGPDTQYF
few,TRBD2,TRBJ2-1,TRBV7-9,TGTGCCAGCAGCCCGGGACTAGCGGGGGCCTCCTACAATGAGCAGTTCTTC,CASSPGLAGASYNEQFF
-,TRBD2,TRBJ2-3,TRBV12-3/TRBV12-4,TGTGCCAGCCTCTTAGCGGGGCGCACAGATACGCAGTATTTT,CASLLAGRTDTQYF
-,TRBD2,TRBJ2-1,TRBV30,TGTGCCTGGAGGCTTAGCGGGAGGGGCAATGAGGAGTTCTTC,CAWRLSGRGNEEFF
few,-,TRBJ2-2,TRBV5-5,TGTGCCAGCAGCCGGGTCTCCCCCCATGCCGGGGAGCTGTTTTTT,CASSRVSPHAGELFF
-,TRBD1,TRBJ1-1,TRBV12-3/TRBV12-4,TGTGCCAGCACCCTAGGGGGCGCGTCGACTGAAGCTTTCTTT,CASTLGGASTEAFF
-,-,TRBJ1-5,TRBV12-3/TRBV12-4,TGTGCCAGCACCGTGGACCCTAGACAGCCCCAGCATTTT,CASTVDPRQPQHF
-,-,TRBJ1-1,TRBV6-1,TGTGCCAGCAGTGAATTATTCAGGGGTACTGAAGCTTTCTTT,CASSELFRGTEAFF
-,TRBD2,TRBJ2-1,TRBV20-1,TGCAGTGCTAGAGAACCCGGGACTAGCGTGGATGAGCAGTTCTTC,CSAREPGTSVDEQFF
once,-,TRBJ1-2,TRBV30,TGTGCCTGGAGTGTACGGGGGGTTGGCTACACCTTC,CAWSVRGVGYTF
-,-,TRBJ2-1,TRBV5-1,TGCGCCAGCAGCCGCAGACAATCCGGGGGAAATGAGCAGTTCTTC,CASSRRQSGGNEQFF
-,-,TRBJ2-2,TRBV11-2,TGTGCCAGCAGCCTCTCCTGGGAGCTGTTTTTT,CASSLSWELFF
few,-,TRBJ1-2,TRBV5-1,TGCGCCAGCAGACGCGAACTGGGAGACTATGGCTACACCTTC,CASRRELGDYGYTF
-,-,TRBJ1-3,TRBV29-1,TGCAGCGCGGGGTTCAAAGGAAACACCATATATTTT,CSAGFKGNTIYF
-,-,TRBJ2-2,TRBV7-6,TGTGCCAGCAGCGCATCAGGGAGCACCGGGGAGCTGTTTTTT,CASSASGSTGELFF
many,-,TRBJ1-2,TRBV12-3/TRBV12-4,TGTGCCACCTCTAGATTGAGGAGAAACTATGGCTACACCTTC,CATSRLRRNYGYTF
-,TRBD2,TRBJ2-1,TRBV28,TGTGCCAGCAGTTTACGCGGGAGCTGGTACAATGAGCAGTTCTTC,CASSLRGSWYNEQFF
few,-,TRBJ2-7,TRBV29-1,TGCAGCGTTGTTCCACGAGGTATCTACGAGCAGTACTTC,CSVVPRGIYEQYF
few,-,TRBJ1-1,TRBV7-2,TGTGCCAGCAGCTTCGCAGGCTACACTGAAGCTTTCTTT,CASSFAGYTEAFF
-,TRBD1,TRBJ1-1,TRBV7-6,TGTGCCAGCAGCTCGCAGGGGGGCACTGAAGCTTTCTTT,CASSSQGGTEAFF
few,TRBD1,TRBJ2-7,TRBV5-1,TGCGCCAGCAGCCCCCGGGACAGCAAGTACGAGCAGTACTTC,CASSPRDSKYEQYF